This T cell receptor beta chain was documented in a study of cytomegalovirus exposure and HLA in healthy donors. This PCR relied on a set of 60 Vbeta primers and 13 Jbeta primers. Assay: immunoSEQ multiplex PCR; the TCRdb copy retains only in-frame clones and omits some. The sample consists of around 170,000 clones, about 84% of them appearing once. This CDR3 comprises 16 residues. Trimming took 0 bases from V and 2 from J; bases not matched to a gene: 4. Germline V CDR1 and CDR2: SGHDN, FVKESK. Sequenced sample: PBMCs. V and J are TRBV14 and TRBJ2-3; 8 nucleotides agree with TRBD1. This receptor was identified in a man in his fifties in good health and CMV-seronegative. In DNA form, the CDR3 reads TGTGCCAGCAGCCAAGATGGGACAGGCAACACAGATACGCAGTATTTT. Amino acid sequence: CASSQDGTGNTDTQYF.